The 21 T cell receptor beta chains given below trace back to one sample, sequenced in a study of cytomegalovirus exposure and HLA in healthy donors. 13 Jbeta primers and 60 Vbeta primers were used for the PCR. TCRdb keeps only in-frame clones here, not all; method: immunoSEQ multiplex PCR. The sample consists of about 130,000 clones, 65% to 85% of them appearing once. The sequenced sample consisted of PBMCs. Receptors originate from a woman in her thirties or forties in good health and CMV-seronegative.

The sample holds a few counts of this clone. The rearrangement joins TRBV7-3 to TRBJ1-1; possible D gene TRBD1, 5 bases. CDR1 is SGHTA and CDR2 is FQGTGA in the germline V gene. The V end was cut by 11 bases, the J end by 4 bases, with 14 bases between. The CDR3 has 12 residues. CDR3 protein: CAFVLGATEAFF. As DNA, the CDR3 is TGTGCCTTCGTGTTAGGGGCCACTGAAGCTTTCTTT.

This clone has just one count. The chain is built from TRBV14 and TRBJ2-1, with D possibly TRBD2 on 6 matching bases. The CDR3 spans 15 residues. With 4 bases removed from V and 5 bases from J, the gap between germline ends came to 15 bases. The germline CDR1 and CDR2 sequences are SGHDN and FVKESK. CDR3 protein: CASSPLTRRDNEQFF. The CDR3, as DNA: TGTGCCAGCAGCCCATTGACTAGACGGGACAATGAGCAGTTCTTC. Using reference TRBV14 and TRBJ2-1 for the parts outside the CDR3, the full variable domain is EAGVTQFPSHSVIEKGQTVTLRCDPISGHDNLYWYRRVMGKEIKFLLHFVKESKQDESGMPNNRFLAERTGGTYSTLKVQPAELEDSGVYFCASSPLTRRDNEQFFGPGTRLTVL.

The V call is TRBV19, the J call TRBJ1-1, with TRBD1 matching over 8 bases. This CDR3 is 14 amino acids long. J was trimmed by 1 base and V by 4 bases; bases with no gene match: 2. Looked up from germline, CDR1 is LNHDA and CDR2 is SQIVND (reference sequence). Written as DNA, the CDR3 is TGTGCCAGTAGTACAACAGGGGGGAACACTGAAGCTTTCTTT. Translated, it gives CASSTTGGNTEAFF.

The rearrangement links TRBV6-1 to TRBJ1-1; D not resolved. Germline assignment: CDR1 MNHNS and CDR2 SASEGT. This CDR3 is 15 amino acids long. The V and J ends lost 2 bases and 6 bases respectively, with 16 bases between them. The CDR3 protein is CASSELRGVFSEAFF. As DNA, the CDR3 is TGTGCCAGCAGTGAATTACGGGGAGTATTTTCTGAAGCTTTCTTT.

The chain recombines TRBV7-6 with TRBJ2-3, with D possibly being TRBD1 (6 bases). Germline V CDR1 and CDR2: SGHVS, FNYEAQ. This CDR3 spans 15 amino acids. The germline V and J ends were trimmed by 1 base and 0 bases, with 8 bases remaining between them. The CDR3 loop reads CASSLVGGSTDTQYF. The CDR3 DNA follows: TGTGCCAGCAGCTTAGTAGGGGGAAGCACAGATACGCAGTATTTT.

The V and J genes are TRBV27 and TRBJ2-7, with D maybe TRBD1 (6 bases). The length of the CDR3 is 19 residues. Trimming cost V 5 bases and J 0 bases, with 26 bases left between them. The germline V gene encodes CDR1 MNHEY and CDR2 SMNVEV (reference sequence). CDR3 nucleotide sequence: TGTGCCAGCAGTCCCGAGGTCCGAGACAGGCTCTACCTCTCCTACGAGCAGTACTTC. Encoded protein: CASSPEVRDRLYLSYEQYF.

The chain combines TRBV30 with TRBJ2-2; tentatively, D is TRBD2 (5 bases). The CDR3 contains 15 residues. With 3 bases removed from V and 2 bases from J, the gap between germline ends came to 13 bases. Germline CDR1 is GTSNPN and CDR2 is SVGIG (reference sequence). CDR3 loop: CAWRGGLSNTGELFF. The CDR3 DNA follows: TGTGCCTGGAGAGGCGGACTGAGTAACACCGGGGAGCTGTTTTTT.

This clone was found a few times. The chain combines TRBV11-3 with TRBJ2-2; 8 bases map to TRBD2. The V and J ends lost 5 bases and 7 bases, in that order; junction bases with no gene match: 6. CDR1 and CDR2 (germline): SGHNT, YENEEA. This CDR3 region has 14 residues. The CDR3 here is CASSPREGSGELFF. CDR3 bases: TGTGCCAGCAGCCCCCGGGAGGGGAGCGGGGAGCTGTTTTTT.

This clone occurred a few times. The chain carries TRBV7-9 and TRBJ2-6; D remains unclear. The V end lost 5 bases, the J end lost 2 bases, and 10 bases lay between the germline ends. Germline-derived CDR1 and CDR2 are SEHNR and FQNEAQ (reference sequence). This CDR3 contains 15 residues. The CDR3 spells CASSPGAAGANVLTF. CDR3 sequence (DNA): TGTGCCAGCAGCCCTGGCGCGGCTGGGGCCAACGTCCTGACTTTC.

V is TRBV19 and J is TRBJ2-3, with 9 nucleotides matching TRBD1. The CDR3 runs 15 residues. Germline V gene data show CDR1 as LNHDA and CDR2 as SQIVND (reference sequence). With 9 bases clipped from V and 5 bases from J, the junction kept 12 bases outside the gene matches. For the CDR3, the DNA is TGTGCCAGCTCGGGACAGGGCTTATCCCAAGATACGCAGTATTTT. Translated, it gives CASSGQGLSQDTQYF. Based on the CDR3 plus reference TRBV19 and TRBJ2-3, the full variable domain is DGGITQSPKYLFRKEGQNVTLSCEQNLNHDAMYWYRQDPGQGLRLIYYSQIVNDFQKGDIAEGYSVSREKKESFPLTVTSAQKNPTAFYLCASSGQGLSQDTQYFGPGTRLTVL.

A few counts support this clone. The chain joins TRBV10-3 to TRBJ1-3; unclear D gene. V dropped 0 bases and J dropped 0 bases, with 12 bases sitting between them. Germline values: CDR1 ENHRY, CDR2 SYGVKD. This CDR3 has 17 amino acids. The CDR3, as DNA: TGTGCCATCAGTGAGTCGATATTAACAGACTCTGGAAACACCATATATTTT. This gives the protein CAISESILTDSGNTIYF.

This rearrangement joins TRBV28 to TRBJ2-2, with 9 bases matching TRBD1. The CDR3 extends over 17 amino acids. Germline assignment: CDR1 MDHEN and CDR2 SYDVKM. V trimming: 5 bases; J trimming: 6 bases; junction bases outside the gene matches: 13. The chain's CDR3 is CASSPPPGTGSPGELFF. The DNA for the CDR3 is TGTGCCAGCAGTCCTCCTCCCGGGACAGGGAGTCCCGGGGAGCTGTTTTTT.

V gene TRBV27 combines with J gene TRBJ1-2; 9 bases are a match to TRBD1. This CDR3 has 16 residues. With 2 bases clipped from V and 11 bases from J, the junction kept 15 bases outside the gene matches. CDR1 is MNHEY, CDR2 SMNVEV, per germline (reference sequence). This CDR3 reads CASSLERGQGLLGYTF. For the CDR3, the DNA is TGTGCCAGCAGTTTAGAAAGAGGACAGGGGCTTTTGGGGTACACCTTC.

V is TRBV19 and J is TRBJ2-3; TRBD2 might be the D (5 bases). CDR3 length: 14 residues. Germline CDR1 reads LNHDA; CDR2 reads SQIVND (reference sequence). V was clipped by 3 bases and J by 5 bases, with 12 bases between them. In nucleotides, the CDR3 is TGTGCCAGTAGTATGCGAAGGGAGAGAGATACGCAGTATTTT. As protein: CASSMRRERDTQYF.

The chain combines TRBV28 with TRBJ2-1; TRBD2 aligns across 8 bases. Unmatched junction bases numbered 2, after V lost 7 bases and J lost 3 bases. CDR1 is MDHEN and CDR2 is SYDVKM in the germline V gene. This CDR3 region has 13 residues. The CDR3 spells CASTGTSYNEQFF. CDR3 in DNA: TGTGCCAGCACCGGGACTAGCTACAATGAGCAGTTCTTC.

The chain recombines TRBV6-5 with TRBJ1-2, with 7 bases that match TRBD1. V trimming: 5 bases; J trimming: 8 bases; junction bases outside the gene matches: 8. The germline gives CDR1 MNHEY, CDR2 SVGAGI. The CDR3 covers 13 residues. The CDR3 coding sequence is TGTGCCAGCAGTAACAGACAGGGCTCAGGCTACACCTTC. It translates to CASSNRQGSGYTF.

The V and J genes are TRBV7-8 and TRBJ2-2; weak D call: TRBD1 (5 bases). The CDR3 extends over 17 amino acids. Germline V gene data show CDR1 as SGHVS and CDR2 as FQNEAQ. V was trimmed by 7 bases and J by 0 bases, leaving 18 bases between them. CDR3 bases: TGTGCCAGCAACCATCCTGTAAGGGGCGCGAACACCGGGGAGCTGTTTTTT. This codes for CASNHPVRGANTGELFF.

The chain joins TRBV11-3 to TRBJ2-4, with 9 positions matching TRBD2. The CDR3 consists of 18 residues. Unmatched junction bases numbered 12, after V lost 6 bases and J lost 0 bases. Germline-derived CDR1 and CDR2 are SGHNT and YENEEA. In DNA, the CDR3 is TGTGCCAGCAGATTTTCTAGCGGGGCCACCTTAGCCAAAAACATTCAGTACTTC. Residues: CASRFSSGATLAKNIQYF.

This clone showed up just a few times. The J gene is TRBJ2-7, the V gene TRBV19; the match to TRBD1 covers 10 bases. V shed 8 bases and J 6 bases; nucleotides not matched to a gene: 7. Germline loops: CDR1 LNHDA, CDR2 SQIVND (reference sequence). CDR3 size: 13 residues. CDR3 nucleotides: TGTGCCAGTGCCCCGGGACAGGGGACCGAGCAGTACTTC. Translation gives CASAPGQGTEQYF.

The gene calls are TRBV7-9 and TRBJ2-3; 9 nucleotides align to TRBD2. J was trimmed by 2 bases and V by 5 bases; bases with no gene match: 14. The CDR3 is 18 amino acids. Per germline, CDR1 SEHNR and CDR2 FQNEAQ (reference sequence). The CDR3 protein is CASSREVAGALPTDTQYF. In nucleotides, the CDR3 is TGTGCCAGCAGCAGAGAGGTAGCGGGGGCCCTACCCACAGATACGCAGTATTTT. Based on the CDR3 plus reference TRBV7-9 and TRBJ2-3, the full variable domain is DTGVSQNPRHKITKRGQNVTFRCDPISEHNRLYWYRQTLGQGPEFLTYFQNEAQLEKSRLLSDRFSAERPKGSFSTLEIQRTEQGDSAMYLCASSREVAGALPTDTQYFGPGTRLTVL.

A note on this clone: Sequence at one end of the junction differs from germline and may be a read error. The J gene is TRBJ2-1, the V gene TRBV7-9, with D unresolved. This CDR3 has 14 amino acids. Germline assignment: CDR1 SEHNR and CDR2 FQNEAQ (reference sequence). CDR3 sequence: CVSSLVKEFSEQFF. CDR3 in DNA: TGTGTCAGCAGCTTAGTTAAGGAGTTTTCTGAGCAGTTCTTC.